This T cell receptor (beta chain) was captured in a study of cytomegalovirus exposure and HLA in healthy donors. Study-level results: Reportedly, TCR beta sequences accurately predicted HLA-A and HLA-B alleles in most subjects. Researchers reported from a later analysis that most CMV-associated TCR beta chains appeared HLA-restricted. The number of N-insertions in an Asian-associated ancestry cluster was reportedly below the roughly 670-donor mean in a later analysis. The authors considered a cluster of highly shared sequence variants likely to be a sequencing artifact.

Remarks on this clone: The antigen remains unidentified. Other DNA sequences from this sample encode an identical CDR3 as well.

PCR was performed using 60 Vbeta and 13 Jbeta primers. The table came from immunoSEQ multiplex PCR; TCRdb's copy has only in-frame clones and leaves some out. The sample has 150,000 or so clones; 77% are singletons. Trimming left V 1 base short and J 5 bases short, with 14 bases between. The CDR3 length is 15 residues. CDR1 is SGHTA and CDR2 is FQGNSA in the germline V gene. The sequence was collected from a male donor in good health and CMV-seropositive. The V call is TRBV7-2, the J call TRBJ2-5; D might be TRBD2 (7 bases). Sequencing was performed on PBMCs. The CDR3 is CASSLVGGGPETQYF. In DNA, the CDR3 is TGTGCCAGCAGCTTAGTAGGGGGGGGGCCTGAGACCCAGTACTTC.